Listed below are T cell receptor beta chains from one sample, sequenced in a study of T cells after yellow fever vaccination. TCRdb itself ran the 5' RACE reads through MiXCR, one entry per CDR3 protein. The sample lists 45,000 to 65,000 distinct CDR3 sequences, about 6.3% occurring once. Sample: CD8+ T cells not binding an NS4B(214-222) dextramer, sorted from PBMCs, taken roughly 47 days after the first yellow fever vaccination. These TCRs come from a man between 18 and 35 years old who received the YFV17D yellow fever vaccine. Each CDR3 is given with its conserved first and last residue. D genes are given only for firm matches. Clone size is shown for a subset of rows, as once, few, many or a class of expanded clone.

v_gene,d_gene,abundance,j_gene,CDR3aa,CDR3nt
TRBV30,TRBD1,-,TRBJ2-7,CAWSPGGQEQYF,TGTGCCTGGAGCCCAGGGGGACAAGAGCAGTACTTC
TRBV5-6,TRBD1,few,TRBJ1-1,CASSRRQGLVVTEAFF,TGTGCCAGCAGCAGAAGACAGGGCTTGGTTGTCACTGAAGCTTTCTTT
TRBV9,-,-,TRBJ1-1,CASSVRGVDTEAFF,TGTGCCAGCAGCGTAAGGGGGGTGGACACTGAAGCTTTCTTT
TRBV6-5,-,few,TRBJ2-5,CASSYNSGETQYF,TGTGCCAGCAGTTACAACAGCGGAGAGACCCAGTACTTC
TRBV6-2/TRBV6-3,-,many,TRBJ2-7,CASTISPEGSEQYF,TGTGCCAGCACCATCAGCCCGGAGGGGTCCGAGCAGTACTTC
TRBV15,-,few,TRBJ2-3,CATSRDGPASDTQYF,TGTGCCACCAGCAGAGACGGACCAGCGTCGGATACGCAGTATTTT
TRBV5-1,-,many,TRBJ2-5,CASRGGALQETQYF,TGCGCCAGCAGGGGCGGGGCGCTTCAAGAGACCCAGTACTTC
TRBV19,-,-,TRBJ2-7,CASSIGGNYEQYF,TGTGCCAGTAGTATAGGGGGGAACTACGAGCAGTACTTC
TRBV5-1,-,few,TRBJ1-2,CASSSAGNGYTF,TGCGCCAGCAGCTCGGCGGGGAATGGCTACACCTTC
TRBV12-3/TRBV12-4,-,many,TRBJ2-5,CASSLGPEETQYF,TGTGCCAGCAGTTTAGGGCCGGAAGAGACCCAGTACTTC
TRBV4-3,-,-,TRBJ2-3,CASSHSDGSDTDTQYF,TGCGCCAGCAGCCATTCGGACGGTTCAGACACAGATACGCAGTATTTT
TRBV9,TRBD2,once,TRBJ2-1,CAGSPSSGGGEQFF,TGTGCCGGCAGCCCTTCTAGCGGGGGAGGGGAGCAGTTCTTC
TRBV6-4,-,many,TRBJ2-1,CASSLTGTNNEQFF,TGTGCCAGCAGTCTTACCGGGACCAACAATGAGCAGTTCTTC
TRBV11-3,-,few,TRBJ2-1,CASSTPTSNEQFF,TGTGCCAGCAGCACCCCTACCTCCAATGAGCAGTTCTTC
TRBV27,-,-,TRBJ2-7,CASSRDRYEQYF,TGTGCCAGCAGTCGCGACCGATACGAGCAGTACTTC
TRBV7-6,TRBD1,many,TRBJ2-2,CASSQHDRAGELFF,TGTGCCAGCAGCCAACACGACAGGGCTGGGGAGCTGTTTTTT
TRBV13,TRBD2,-,TRBJ2-3,CASMGGLAGGSSTDTQYF,TGTGCCAGCATGGGAGGACTAGCGGGGGGGTCGAGCACAGATACGCAGTATTTT
TRBV19,-,-,TRBJ1-1,CASSIGGTVRFDTEAFF,TGTGCCAGTAGTATAGGTGGGACTGTAAGGTTCGACACTGAAGCTTTCTTT
TRBV7-2,-,few,TRBJ2-3,CASSEVNGPRRTQYF,TGTGCCAGCAGCGAAGTCAACGGACCGCGACGTACGCAGTATTTT
TRBV13,TRBD1,-,TRBJ2-7,CASSQGQGVSEQYF,TGTGCCAGCAGCCAGGGACAGGGAGTAAGCGAGCAGTACTTC
TRBV19,TRBD1,few,TRBJ1-5,CASCWTGTGSYSNQPQHF,TGTGCCAGTTGTTGGACCGGGACAGGGTCGTATAGCAATCAGCCCCAGCATTTT
TRBV5-1,-,few,TRBJ1-5,CASSPWGVNQPQHF,TGCGCCAGCAGCCCCTGGGGGGTCAATCAGCCCCAGCATTTT
TRBV5-5,-,many,TRBJ1-1,CASSLASGSGTEAFF,TGTGCCAGCAGCTTGGCCTCTGGGTCGGGCACTGAAGCTTTCTTT
TRBV13,-,many,TRBJ1-1,CASSLGGVTEAFF,TGTGCCAGCAGCTTAGGTGGGGTCACTGAAGCTTTCTTT
TRBV7-9,-,few,TRBJ1-6,CASSQGGTYNSPLHF,TGTGCCAGCAGCCAAGGGGGGACCTATAATTCACCCCTCCACTTT
TRBV10-2,-,many,TRBJ2-4,CASRGLDQNIQYF,TGCGCCAGCAGGGGACTGGATCAAAACATTCAGTACTTC
TRBV2,TRBD2,many,TRBJ2-5,CAVTWGLAGGFGAQYF,TGTGCCGTAACCTGGGGACTAGCGGGGGGCTTTGGGGCCCAGTACTTC
TRBV29-1,-,many,TRBJ2-3,CSLGLGVTDTQYF,TGCAGCCTCGGACTCGGGGTCACAGATACGCAGTATTTT
TRBV5-4,-,few,TRBJ1-1,CASSWGFRVGAFF,TGTGCCAGCAGCTGGGGATTTAGGGTAGGGGCTTTCTTT
TRBV5-6,-,few,TRBJ2-1,CASSSGLRRDEQFF,TGTGCCAGCAGCTCGGGACTTCGGCGCGATGAGCAGTTCTTC
TRBV4-1,-,many,TRBJ1-2,CASSQDNSEPYGYTF,TGCGCCAGCAGCCAAGATAATTCAGAACCCTATGGCTACACCTTC
TRBV5-6,TRBD1,few,TRBJ2-2,CASSLTRDRGDFGELFF,TGTGCCAGCAGCCTTACGAGGGACAGGGGGGATTTCGGGGAGCTGTTTTTT
TRBV4-3,-,few,TRBJ2-7,CASSQDQGSYEQYF,TGCGCCAGCAGCCAGGATCAAGGGAGCTACGAGCAGTACTTC
TRBV29-1,-,-,TRBJ2-2,CSVDVASRGAIANTGELFF,TGCAGCGTTGACGTCGCTAGCAGGGGGGCTATCGCGAACACCGGGGAGCTGTTTTTT
TRBV9,-,few,TRBJ2-3,CASSVEPTLIGTDTQYF,TGTGCCAGCAGCGTAGAACCCACTTTAATTGGGACAGATACGCAGTATTTT
TRBV5-4,TRBD1,few,TRBJ1-2,CASSLLDRGSFYGYTF,TGTGCCAGCAGCTTACTAGACAGGGGGTCGTTCTATGGCTACACCTTC
TRBV4-3,TRBD1,-,TRBJ1-2,CASSQDSRDRYYYGYTF,TGCGCCAGCAGCCAAGATTCCAGGGACAGGTACTACTATGGCTACACCTTC
TRBV5-1,TRBD1,-,TRBJ1-2,CASSSLPDRADYGYTF,TGCGCCAGCAGCTCCTTACCGGACAGGGCCGACTATGGCTACACCTTC
TRBV11-2,-,-,TRBJ1-5,CASSLVSGGNQPQHF,TGTGCCAGCAGCTTAGTTTCGGGGGGCAATCAGCCCCAGCATTTT
TRBV2,TRBD1,many,TRBJ2-5,CASSGDRGKETQYF,TGTGCCAGCAGTGGGGACAGGGGGAAAGAGACCCAGTACTTC
TRBV4-2,-,many,TRBJ1-5,CASSQEDGDQPQHF,TGTGCCAGCAGCCAAGAGGATGGGGATCAGCCCCAGCATTTT
TRBV6-5,TRBD2,-,TRBJ2-5,CASSYSGRGSETQYF,TGTGCCAGCAGTTACTCGGGGCGGGGGTCGGAGACCCAGTACTTC
TRBV4-1,-,many,TRBJ1-2,CASSLSPSGGSGGYTF,TGCGCCAGCAGCCTTTCACCCTCCGGGGGCTCAGGGGGCTACACCTTC